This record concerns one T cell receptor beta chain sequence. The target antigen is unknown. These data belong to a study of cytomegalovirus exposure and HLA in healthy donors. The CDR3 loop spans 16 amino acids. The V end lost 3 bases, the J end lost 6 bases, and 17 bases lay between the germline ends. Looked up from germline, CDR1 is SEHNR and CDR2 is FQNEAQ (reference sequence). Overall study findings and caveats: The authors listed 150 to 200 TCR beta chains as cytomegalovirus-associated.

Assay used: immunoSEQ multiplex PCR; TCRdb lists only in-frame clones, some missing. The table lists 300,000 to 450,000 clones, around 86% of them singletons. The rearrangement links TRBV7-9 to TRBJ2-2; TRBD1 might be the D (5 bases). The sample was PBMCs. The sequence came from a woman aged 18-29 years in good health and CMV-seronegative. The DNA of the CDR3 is TGTGCCAGCAGCTTTGGTGCCCAGGGATTGGCCGGGGAGCTGTTTTTT. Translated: CASSFGAQGLAGELFF.